The next 28 T cell receptor beta chains were all read from a single sample in a study of T cell repertoires in breast cancer. Paired alpha-beta TCRs of CD8+ T cells were analyzed by expanded emulsion RT-PCR. Blocking oligonucleotides added to a second nested PCR suppressed unpaired genes. TCRdb reprocessed the emulsion pairing reads via MiXCR and lists one record per CDR3 protein. Altogether tens of thousands of distinct CDR3 sequences are present, 45% being singletons, with the ten largest covering approximately 60%. Sequencing was done on a sample of CD8+ T cells. The receptors derive from a pool of human donors with breast cancer or a healthy control (not recorded which).

This clonotype was found a few times. V usage is TRBV7-2 and J usage is TRBJ2-5; D is unresolved. The CDR3 contains 11 residues. Germline values: CDR1 SGHTA, CDR2 FQGNSA. With 1 base removed from V and 6 bases from J, the gap between germline ends came to 3 bases. CDR3 region: CASSLDQTQYF. The CDR3 DNA sequence: TGTGCCAGCAGCTTAGACCAGACCCAGTACTTC.

As regards this clonotype: Relative to the germline gene, one junction end is altered; a read error may explain this. V gene TRBV10-3 combines with J gene TRBJ2-5; D unresolved. CDR1 is ENHRY, CDR2 SYGVKD, per germline. CDR3 length equals 13 residues. CDR3 in DNA: TGTGCCGTCAGTGAGATCGGGCAAGAGACCCAGTACTTC. Amino acids: CAVSEIGQETQYF.

V gene TRBV27 combines with J gene TRBJ2-7; weak D call: TRBD2 (5 bases). This CDR3 region has 13 residues. Per the germline V gene, CDR1 is MNHEY and CDR2 is SMNVEV (reference sequence). V shed 3 bases and J shed 3 bases, with 9 bases lying between them. The CDR3 is CASSLSGNYEQYF. CDR3 coding DNA: TGTGCCAGCAGTTTGAGCGGAAACTACGAGCAGTACTTC.

The chain joins TRBV28 to TRBJ1-5, with 7 bases that match TRBD1. CDR1 is MDHEN, CDR2 SYDVKM, per germline. Trimming took 6 bases from V and 0 from J; bases not matched to a gene: 5. This CDR3 is 15 amino acids long. CDR3 in amino acids: CASRRDSYSNQPQHF. CDR3 DNA: TGTGCCAGCAGGAGGGACAGCTATAGCAATCAGCCCCAGCATTTT.

CDR3 coding DNA: TGTGCCAGCAGCTTAGAGTGGCAAAATGAAGCTTTCTTT. This translates into CASSLEWQNEAFF. J is TRBJ1-1 and V is TRBV7-9; D remains unclear. Trimming took off 1 base at V and 7 bases at J, with 10 bases between the two ends. The CDR3 totals 13 residues. The germline CDR1 and CDR2 sequences are SEHNR and FQNEAQ (reference sequence).

This clonotype was observed a few times. The genes are TRBV3-1 and TRBJ1-2, with TRBD1 as a possible D gene (6 bases). Looked up from germline, CDR1 is LGHDT and CDR2 is YNNKEL (reference sequence). The CDR3 covers 15 residues. V lost 4 bases and J 6 bases, leaving 18 bases between the germline ends. The CDR3 is CASSLTGIFGDGYTF. As DNA, the CDR3 is TGTGCCAGCAGCCTGACAGGTATTTTTGGAGATGGCTACACCTTC.

The CDR3 coding sequence is TGTGCCAGTAGTACCACAGGAGATGAAGCTTTCTTT. This codes for CASSTTGDEAFF. The rearrangement links TRBV19 to TRBJ1-1, with D tentatively TRBD1 (5 bases). The CDR3 covers 12 residues. The germline V and J ends were trimmed by 4 bases and 7 bases, with 10 bases remaining between them. Germline CDR1 LNHDA, CDR2 SQIVND (reference sequence).

The sample holds many counts of this clonotype. The rearrangement joins TRBV6-1 to TRBJ1-1, with a weak D call TRBD1 (5 bases). CDR1 and CDR2 (germline): MNHNS, SASEGT. The CDR3 has 17 residues. Trimming cost V 5 bases and J 5 bases, with 24 bases left between them. The CDR3 coding sequence is TGTGCCAGCAGTCCAATTCATTCTGGGGCTAAACAAACTGAAGCTTTCTTT. Translating gives CASSPIHSGAKQTEAFF.

This clonotype has only a few counts. V usage is TRBV20-1 and J usage is TRBJ2-7; 7 nucleotides match TRBD1. The CDR3 contains 13 residues. Germline trimming cut 4 bases from V and 0 bases from J; bases unmatched to any gene: 3. CDR1 is DFQATT and CDR2 is SNEGSKA in the germline V gene (reference sequence). CDR3 sequence: CSANRDSSYEQYF. CDR3 DNA: TGCAGTGCTAACCGGGACAGCTCCTACGAGCAGTACTTC.

In its sample, this clonotype was seen a few times. The rearrangement links TRBV29-1 to TRBJ1-1; D may be TRBD1 (5 bases). V was clipped by 6 bases and J by 4 bases, with 15 bases between them. The CDR3 is 13 residues long. Per the germline V gene, CDR1 is SQVTM and CDR2 is ANQGSEA. CDR3 residues: CSVTLWGGTEAFF. As DNA, the CDR3 is TGCAGCGTCACCCTCTGGGGGGGCACTGAAGCTTTCTTT.

To note about this clonotype: This may come from a read error, since a much larger clone is one base off. This chain joins TRBV7-2 and TRBJ2-1; no firm D call. This CDR3 comprises 12 residues. The V gene's germline CDR1 is SGHTA and CDR2 FQGNSA. The CDR3, as DNA: TGTGCCAGCAGCTTTTCCTGGAATGGGCAGTTCTTC. Its protein is CASSFSWNGQFF.

The CDR3 DNA reads TGTGCCAGCAGTGGACAGGAAACCTACGAGCAGTACTTC. This sequence encodes CASSGQETYEQYF. The chain joins TRBV2 to TRBJ2-7; the D gene is possibly TRBD1 (6 bases). Trimming cost V 4 bases and J 2 bases, with 9 bases left between them. There are 13 residues in the CDR3. The germline gives CDR1 SNHLY, CDR2 FYNNEI.

A few counts support this clonotype. This chain links TRBV18 with TRBJ1-3, with unresolved D. Germline CDR1 KGHSH, CDR2 LQKENI. This CDR3 spans 15 amino acids. V dropped 5 bases and J dropped 0 bases, with 11 bases sitting between them. This chain's CDR3 is CASSAETVSGNTIYF. CDR3 in DNA: TGTGCCAGCTCAGCAGAGACGGTCTCTGGAAACACCATATATTTT.

This clonotype was picked up a small number of times. The chain recombines TRBV20-1 with TRBJ2-7; 8 nucleotides match TRBD1. Losses at the gene ends were 5 bases for V and 0 bases for J; bases not matched to a gene: 6. This CDR3 region has 14 residues. CDR1 is DFQATT, CDR2 SNEGSKA, per germline (reference sequence). Written as DNA, the CDR3 is TGCAGTGCTGGGGACAGGAGGAGCTCCTACGAGCAGTACTTC. Residues: CSAGDRRSSYEQYF.

This chain connects TRBV29-1 to TRBJ2-7, with 10 positions matching TRBD1. Per germline, CDR1 SQVTM and CDR2 ANQGSEA. The CDR3 is 13 residues long. The ends lost 7 bases at V and 1 base at J; junction bases unmatched: 4. DNA for the CDR3: TGCAGCGGAAGGACAGGGGGTTCCTACGAGCAGTACTTC. Protein product: CSGRTGGSYEQYF.

V and J are TRBV4-1 and TRBJ2-2; D could derive from TRBD1 or TRBD2 (6 bases each). The CDR3 extends over 15 amino acids. V was shortened by 4 bases and J by 7 bases, with 16 bases between the two germline ends. The germline gives CDR1 MGHRA, CDR2 YSYEKL. The CDR3 coding sequence is TGCGCCAGCAGCCCGGGGGCGGGGAAAGGCGGGGAGCTGTTTTTT. Its translation: CASSPGAGKGGELFF.

This clonotype was found a few times. The V and J genes are TRBV7-8 and TRBJ1-4; 10 bases match TRBD1. The V segment lost 1 base and the J segment 6 bases; nucleotides outside the gene matches: 2. Germline V gene sequence: CDR1 SGHVS, CDR2 FQNEAQ. The CDR3 runs to 15 residues. Here the CDR3 DNA reads TGTGCCAGCAGCTTAGAGGGGACAGGGGATGAAAAACTGTTTTTT. Translation gives CASSLEGTGDEKLFF.

The V gene is TRBV20-1, the J gene TRBJ1-1; no firm D call. The CDR3 extends over 13 amino acids. Germline V gene lookup returns CDR1 DFQATT and CDR2 SNEGSKA (reference sequence). The V end lost 3 bases, the J end lost 4 bases, and 12 bases lay between the germline ends. CDR3 nucleotides: TGCAGTGCTAGGACCCTCGTGTCCACTGAAGCTTTCTTT. It translates to CSARTLVSTEAFF.

V gene TRBV25-1 combines with J gene TRBJ1-6; the D is unclear. Germline assignment: CDR1 MGHDK and CDR2 SYGVNS. V gave up 4 bases and J gave up 0 bases, with 10 bases separating them. The CDR3 has 16 amino acids. The CDR3 protein is CASSVPGGSYNSPLHF. Here the CDR3 DNA reads TGTGCCAGCAGTGTACCGGGCGGCTCCTATAATTCACCCCTCCACTTT.

This clonotype was detected a few times. This rearrangement joins TRBV6-2 or TRBV6-3 to TRBJ2-7; the D gene is possibly TRBD2 (6 bases). The CDR3 extends over 13 amino acids. The germline V gene encodes CDR1 MNHEY and CDR2 SVGEGT. Trimming stripped 7 bases from V and 5 bases from J, with 15 bases between. CDR3 nucleotides: TGTGCCAGCACCAATAGGAGGGCCCACGAGCAGTACTTC. This sequence encodes CASTNRRAHEQYF.

The rearrangement links TRBV12-3 or TRBV12-4 to TRBJ1-1, with D possibly matching TRBD1 (5 bases). The CDR3 runs 13 residues. V lost 7 bases and J lost 10, with 19 bases in between. CDR3 sequence reads: CASIRDPSRGAFF. CDR3 in DNA: TGTGCCAGCATTCGGGACCCAAGTAGGGGAGCTTTCTTT.

The V gene is TRBV7-2, the J gene TRBJ1-1; D uncertain. Trimming took off 0 bases at V and 4 bases at J, with 12 bases between the two ends. CDR1 and CDR2 from the germline V gene are SGHTA and FQGNSA. The CDR3 is 15 amino acids. Written as DNA, the CDR3 is TGTGCCAGCAGCTTAGCGTTGGGGATGGCCACTGAAGCTTTCTTT. It specifies CASSLALGMATEAFF.

The table lists this clonotype with a few counts. This chain joins TRBV7-9 and TRBJ2-5; unclear D gene. Trimming took off 0 bases at V and 2 bases at J, with 13 bases between the two ends. The CDR3 is made up of 16 amino acids. Germline V lookup: CDR1 SEHNR, CDR2 FQNEAQ (reference sequence). The CDR3 bases are TGTGCCAGCAGCTTAGCACTCGGCTGGGGACAAGAGACCCAGTACTTC. It is translated as CASSLALGWGQETQYF.

The chain employs TRBV10-2 and TRBJ1-1, with D possibly TRBD1 on 6 matching bases. Germline V gene sequence: CDR1 WSHSY, CDR2 SAAADI. V lost 6 bases to trimming and J lost 9 bases, with 17 bases between them. The CDR3 has 13 amino acids. CDR3 bases: TGCGCCAGCAGGGACTCCAAGGGGGGGAAAGCTTTCTTT. It yields the protein CASRDSKGGKAFF.

The rearrangement uses TRBV7-9 and TRBJ2-2, with D possibly TRBD1 on 6 matching bases. V lost 1 base to trimming and J lost 4 bases, with 10 bases between them. This CDR3 comprises 15 residues. Germline CDR1 SEHNR, CDR2 FQNEAQ (reference sequence). CDR3 nucleotide sequence: TGTGCCAGCAGCTTAGTTGCAGGGGCCACCGGGGAGCTGTTTTTT. Its protein product is CASSLVAGATGELFF. The variable domain in full, with the rest retrieved from reference TRBV7-9 and TRBJ2-2, is DTGVSQNPRHKITKRGQNVTFRCDPISEHNRLYWYRQTLGQGPEFLTYFQNEAQLEKSRLLSDRFSAERPKGSFSTLEIQRTEQGDSAMYLCASSLVAGATGELFFGEGSRLTVL.

In its sample, this clonotype was seen a few times. The chain joins TRBV6-5 to TRBJ2-7, with TRBD1 matching over 7 bases. The CDR3 runs to 13 residues. The germline V gene encodes CDR1 MNHEY and CDR2 SVGAGI. With 6 bases clipped from V and 2 bases from J, the junction kept 4 bases outside the gene matches. CDR3 sequence (DNA): TGTGCCAGCAGCCGGACAGGCGCCTACGAGCAGTACTTC. Protein product: CASSRTGAYEQYF.

This rearrangement joins TRBV12-3 or TRBV12-4 to TRBJ1-5; 9 nucleotides agree with TRBD1. The CDR3 is 14 residues long. After removal of 5 bases from V and 3 bases from J, the junction contained 2 bases not matched to a gene. The CDR3 bases are TGTGCCAGCAGTCGGACAGGGGACAATCAGCCCCAGCATTTT. Residues: CASSRTGDNQPQHF.

This chain uses TRBV19 with TRBJ1-2, with 9 nucleotides matching TRBD1. This CDR3 contains 14 residues. Unmatched junction bases numbered 5, after V lost 5 bases and J lost 4 bases. CDR1 and CDR2 (germline): LNHDA, SQIVND (reference sequence). CDR3 residues: CASSQTGGIYGYTF. The CDR3 nucleotides are TGTGCCAGTAGTCAGACAGGGGGTATCTATGGCTACACCTTC.